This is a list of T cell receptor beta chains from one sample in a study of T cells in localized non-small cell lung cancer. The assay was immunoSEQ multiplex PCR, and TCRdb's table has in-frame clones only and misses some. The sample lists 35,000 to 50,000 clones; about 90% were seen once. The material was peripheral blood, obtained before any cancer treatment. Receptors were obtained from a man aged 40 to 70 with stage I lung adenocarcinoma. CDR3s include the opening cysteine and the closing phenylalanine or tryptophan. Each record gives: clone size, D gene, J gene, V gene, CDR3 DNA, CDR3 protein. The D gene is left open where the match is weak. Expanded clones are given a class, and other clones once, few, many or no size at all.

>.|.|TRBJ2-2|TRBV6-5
TGTGCCAGCAGTTTAACGGGGGGCGGGACCGGGGAGCTGTTTTTT
CASSLTGGGTGELFF
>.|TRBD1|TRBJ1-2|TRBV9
TGTGCCAGCAGCCCCCGACAGGGGAATGTCCCTTTCGATGGCTACACCTTC
CASSPRQGNVPFDGYTF
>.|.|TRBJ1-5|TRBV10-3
TGTGCCATCAGTGATATTAGGAGGCCCCAGCATTTT
CAISDIRRPQHF
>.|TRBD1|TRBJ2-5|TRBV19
TGTGCCAGTAGTGTCCGGGACAGGGGAGGAGAGACCCAGTACTTC
CASSVRDRGGETQYF
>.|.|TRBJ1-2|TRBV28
TGTGCCAGCAGGGACTTAAACTATGGCTACACCTTC
CASRDLNYGYTF
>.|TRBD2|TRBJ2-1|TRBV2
TGTGCCAGCAATCCCAGCGGGAGATACAATGAGCAGTTCTTC
CASNPSGRYNEQFF
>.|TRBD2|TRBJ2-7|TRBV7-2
TGTGCCAGCAGCTTACACGGACTAGCAGGGGCCTACGAGCAGTACTTC
CASSLHGLAGAYEQYF
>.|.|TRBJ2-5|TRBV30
TGTGCCTGGAGTGTACATGTAGAAGAGACCCAGTACTTC
CAWSVHVEETQYF
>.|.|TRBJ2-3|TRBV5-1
TGCGCCAGCAGCCCCAGACCGCCGGGCGATACGCAGTATTTT
CASSPRPPGDTQYF
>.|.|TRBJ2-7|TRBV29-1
TGCAGCGTTGAACAGGACTCCTACGAGCAGTACTTC
CSVEQDSYEQYF
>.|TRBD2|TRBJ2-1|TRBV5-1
TGCGCCAGCAGCTTGGGGACGGGGAGGGGAAATGAGCAGTTCTTC
CASSLGTGRGNEQFF
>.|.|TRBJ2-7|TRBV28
TGTGCCAGCAGTTTTTGGGTCTCCGCCTACGAGCAGTACTTC
CASSFWVSAYEQYF
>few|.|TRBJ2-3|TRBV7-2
TGTGCCAGCAGCTTAGAGGCGGAAGATACGCAGTATTTT
CASSLEAEDTQYF
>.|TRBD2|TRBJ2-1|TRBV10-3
TGTGCCATTAGGACTAGCGGGAGGTATGAGCAGTTCTTC
CAIRTSGRYEQFF
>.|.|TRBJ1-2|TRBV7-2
TGTGCCAGCAGCTCTACTGGACAGTATGGCTACACCTTC
CASSSTGQYGYTF
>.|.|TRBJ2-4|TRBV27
TGTGCCAGCAGTGGGGCGGCCTTTTGGTACTTC
CASSGAAFWYF
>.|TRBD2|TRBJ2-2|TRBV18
TGTGCCAGCTCACCAAGACTAGCACTGAACACCGGGGAGCTGTTTTTT
CASSPRLALNTGELFF
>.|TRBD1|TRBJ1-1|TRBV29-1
TGCAGCGTTGAGGGGACAGTGGGTAGTGAAGCTTTCTTT
CSVEGTVGSEAFF